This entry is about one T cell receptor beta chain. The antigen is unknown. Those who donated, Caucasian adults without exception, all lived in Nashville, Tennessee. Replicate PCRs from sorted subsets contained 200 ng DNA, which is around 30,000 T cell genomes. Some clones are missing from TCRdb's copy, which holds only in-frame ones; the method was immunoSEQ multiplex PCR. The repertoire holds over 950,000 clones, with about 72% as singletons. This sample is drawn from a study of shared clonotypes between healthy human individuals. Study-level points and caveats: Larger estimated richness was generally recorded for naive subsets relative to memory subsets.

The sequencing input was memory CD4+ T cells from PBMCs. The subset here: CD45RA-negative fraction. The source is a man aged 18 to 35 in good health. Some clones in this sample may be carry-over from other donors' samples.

CDR3 region: CASSVGRGYTDTQYF. DNA of the CDR3: TGCGCCAGCAGCGTGGGGAGGGGGTACACAGATACGCAGTATTTT. The chain links TRBV5-1 to TRBJ2-3; D perhaps matches TRBD2 (7 bases). V was clipped by 4 bases and J by 2 bases, with 14 bases between them. CDR1 and CDR2 from the germline V gene are SGHRS and YFSETQ. The CDR3 totals 15 residues.